This T cell receptor (beta chain) came from a study of T cells in Graves' hyperthyroidism and ophthalmopathy. This clonotype appeared many times. Antigen: not known. The CDR3 is made up of 15 amino acids. Trimming took off 8 bases at V and 8 bases at J, with 22 bases between the two ends. The germline gives CDR1 MNHEY, CDR2 SVGEGT. Researchers amplified the TCR beta CDR3 regions from RNA transcripts. Primed by the HTBI set, a first-round RT-PCR was run on the TCR CDR3. TCRdb processed the multiplex PCR reads anew with MiXCR; each CDR3 protein has one entry. Found here are roughly 570,000 distinct CDR3 sequences, around 16% of them singletons; the top ten hold approximately 7%. Hyperthyroidism patients were newly diagnosed, had disease duration under 2 months, and were aged 18 to 65 years. Uncontrolled infection, other autoimmune disease, pregnancy or lactation disqualified patients from enrolment. For the diagnoses, clinical symptoms, serum thyroxine and TRAb, thyroid ultrasound and orbital computed tomography were used.

Study-level findings and limits: Most thyroid clonotypes expanded above 0.001 were also detected in blood.

This receptor was taken from a woman under 40 with Graves' hyperthyroidism. The V gene is TRBV6-2 or TRBV6-3, the J gene TRBJ2-4; D is possibly TRBD1 (6 bases). Sequencing was done on a sample of blood. The CDR3 sequence is CASESPTQGFDIQYF. In DNA, the CDR3 is TGTGCCAGCGAATCCCCAACGCAGGGGTTCGACATTCAGTACTTC.